This T cell receptor beta chain was recovered during a study of blood T cell repertoires in COVID-19. Study background: Sites in the United States, Italy and Spain provided acute and convalescent COVID-19 samples.

The ends lost 6 bases at V and 0 bases at J; junction bases unmatched: 6. There are 15 residues in the CDR3. Germline CDR1 and CDR2: MNHNY and SVGAGI (reference sequence). In the study's own analysis: Cell counts per sample came from amplifying reference gene primers. TCRdb's table, derived via immunoSEQ multiplex PCR, lists solely in-frame clones and lacks some. V and J calls and clone size are given by that table; D and trimming were obtained from the DNA. Found here are fewer than 600,000 clones, roughly nine tenths of them singletons; the top ten hold around 0.92%. This clone was counted a few times.

The specimen was peripheral blood. The chain has TRBV6-6 and TRBJ1-1, with TRBD1 matching 8 bases. The clonotype comes from a man younger than 30 with COVID-19, enrolled during active disease. The chain's CDR3 is CASRMTGDMNTEAFF. As DNA, the CDR3 is TGTGCCAGCAGGATGACAGGGGATATGAACACTGAAGCTTTCTTT.